This passage covers 11 T cell receptor beta chains from one sample sequenced in a study of long-term antiretroviral therapy in people with HIV (dated by TCRdb to between 2021 and 2024). The immunoSEQ hsTCRB v3.0 assay was used at survey level resolution to sequence the TRB variable region. This is the immuneACCESS table as TCRdb keeps it, with only in-frame sequences that have V and J called. A part of the clones is gone; compared with another copy, unresolved V genes explain less than half, and the rest is unexplained. The table for this sample lists approximately 36,000 clones; approximately 80% of them were counted only once. The ten largest clonotypes hold about 5.7% of the sample. Sample: unsorted PBMCs, taken 0.6 years after starting antiretroviral therapy. The receptors stem from a man aged 18 to 29 with HIV.

CDR3 coding DNA: TGTGCCAGCAGCTTAGGAGTAGGCTACGAGCAGTACTTC. It specifies CASSLGVGYEQYF. The rearrangement links TRBV7-8 to TRBJ2-7, with unresolved D. Germline V lookup: CDR1 SGHVS, CDR2 FQNEAQ. The germline V and J ends were trimmed by 1 base and 3 bases, with 7 bases remaining between them. The CDR3 loop spans 13 amino acids.

CDR3 sequence reads: CASVTGSTIYF. The DNA of the CDR3 is TGTGCCTCGGTAACGGGTAGCACCATATATTTT. The chain is built from TRBV30 and TRBJ1-3; no firm D call. V dropped 7 bases and J dropped 9 bases, with 13 bases sitting between them. This CDR3 has 11 residues. CDR1 is GTSNPN, CDR2 SVGIG, per germline (reference sequence).

This clone was counted between two and nine times. The chain carries TRBV19 and TRBJ2-7, with 8 bases identical to TRBD2. The V and J ends lost 2 bases and 2 bases, in that order; junction bases with no gene match: 2. The V gene's germline CDR1 is LNHDA and CDR2 SQIVND (reference sequence). The CDR3 runs to 14 residues. CDR3 nucleotide sequence: TGTGCCAGTAGTATAACTAGCGGACCCTACGAGCAGTACTTC. Translation: CASSITSGPYEQYF.

CDR3 residues: CASSLRQRYQETQYF. CDR3 nucleotides: TGTGCCAGCAGTTTAAGGCAGAGGTACCAAGAGACCCAGTACTTC. J is TRBJ2-5 and V is TRBV28; D call uncertain. The V gene lost 2 bases and the J gene lost 0 bases, with 10 bases spanning the gap. The germline V gene has CDR1 MDHEN and CDR2 SYDVKM. This CDR3 has 15 amino acids.

This chain connects TRBV28 to TRBJ1-2; D is possibly TRBD1 (5 bases). Trimming removed 7 bases at V and 5 bases at J, with 11 bases between. Germline-derived CDR1 and CDR2 are MDHEN and SYDVKM. This CDR3 region has 12 residues. The CDR3 protein is CASTSTAYGYTF. CDR3 nucleotide sequence: TGTGCCAGCACCTCGACAGCTTATGGCTACACCTTC.

The J gene is TRBJ2-7, the V gene TRBV4-3; TRBD1 matches 9 bases. The J segment lost 6 bases and the V segment lost 3 bases, leaving 9 bases of the junction unmatched. Germline CDR1 and CDR2: LGHNA and YSLEER. This CDR3 comprises 15 residues. CDR3 DNA sequence: TGCGCCAGCAGCCATACCGGGACAGGGTCCCCCGAGCAGTACTTC. It specifies CASSHTGTGSPEQYF.

The chain is built from TRBV5-1 and TRBJ2-3, with 7 bases lining up with TRBD2. The trim removed 0 bases at V and 5 bases at J, leaving 3 bases unmatched. CDR1 and CDR2 (germline): SGHRS, YFSETQ. This CDR3 is 14 amino acids long. The CDR3 DNA sequence: TGCGCCAGCAGCTTGGGGTCTAGCGGAGATACGCAGTATTTT. Translation: CASSLGSSGDTQYF.

This chain joins TRBV10-2 and TRBJ1-1, with no clear D. The CDR3 is made up of 14 amino acids. V was cut by 2 bases and J by 2 bases, with 9 bases left in between. Looked up from germline, CDR1 is WSHSY and CDR2 is SAAADI. CDR3 nucleotides: TGCGCCAGCAGTGAGGGCAGATTAAACACTGAAGCTTTCTTT. It codes for CASSEGRLNTEAFF.

This chain connects TRBV30 to TRBJ1-2, with 9 positions matching TRBD1. The V gene's germline CDR1 is GTSNPN and CDR2 SVGIG (reference sequence). J was trimmed by 1 base and V by 0 bases; bases with no gene match: 3. This CDR3 comprises 15 residues. CDR3 sequence: CAWSVRDRVNYGYTF. DNA for the CDR3: TGTGCCTGGAGTGTACGGGACAGGGTTAACTATGGCTACACCTTC.

V gene TRBV5-4 combines with J gene TRBJ2-1, with 7 positions matching TRBD2. Germline V CDR1 and CDR2: SGHNT, YYREEE (reference sequence). With V trimmed by 3 bases and J by 0 bases, 6 bases remained unmatched. CDR3 size: 16 residues. In DNA form, the CDR3 reads TGTGCCAGCAGCTCCCCCGGGACTAACTCCTACAATGAGCAGTTCTTC. Encoded protein: CASSSPGTNSYNEQFF.

The J gene is TRBJ2-7, the V gene TRBV18, with no clear D. Trimming shortened V by 6 bases and J by 5 bases, and 17 bases separated the two germline ends. The CDR3 has 14 residues. From germline, CDR1 is KGHSH and CDR2 LQKENI. CDR3: CASSPAASSDEQYF. CDR3 DNA sequence: TGTGCCAGCTCCCCCGCGGCTTCCTCAGACGAGCAGTACTTC.